These 10 T cell receptor beta chains came from one sample sequenced in a study of cytomegalovirus exposure and HLA in healthy donors. The PCR employed 60 Vbeta primers together with 13 Jbeta primers. Clones were sequenced by immunoSEQ multiplex PCR, and TCRdb holds only the in-frame ones, with some missing. The sample has 100,000 to 150,000 clones, 70% to 75% seen once. What was sequenced was PBMCs. These receptors were collected from a woman aged 40 to 50 in good health and CMV-seropositive.

As for this clone: This sample includes further DNA sequences coding for the same CDR3. The genes are TRBV5-1 and TRBJ1-1; 7 bases align to TRBD1. With V trimmed by 4 bases and J by 2 bases, 5 bases remained unmatched. CDR3 length: 14 residues. Germline assignment: CDR1 SGHRS and CDR2 YFSETQ. CDR3 in DNA: TGCGCCAGCAGCCCGGGACAGACCAACACTGAAGCTTTCTTT. As protein: CASSPGQTNTEAFF.

The rearrangement links TRBV27 to TRBJ1-1; possible D gene TRBD1, 6 bases. The germline V and J ends were trimmed by 3 bases and 0 bases, with 20 bases remaining between them. Germline loops: CDR1 MNHEY, CDR2 SMNVEV (reference sequence). This CDR3 is 18 amino acids long. CDR3: CASSFRGTPDTMNTEAFF. The CDR3 DNA follows: TGTGCCAGCAGTTTTAGGGGGACCCCTGATACCATGAACACTGAAGCTTTCTTT.

This clone showed up just a few times. V is TRBV6-5 and J is TRBJ1-1, with D possibly being TRBD1 (5 bases). The V end was cut by 6 bases, the J end by 5 bases, with 16 bases between. This CDR3 comprises 14 residues. The germline V gene encodes CDR1 MNHEY and CDR2 SVGAGI. The CDR3, as DNA: TGTGCCAGCAGGGGAACGGAGGGGCGAACTGAAGCTTTCTTT. Its protein is CASRGTEGRTEAFF.

The J gene is TRBJ2-3, the V gene TRBV5-4; 8 bases fit TRBD2. Trimming cost V 4 bases and J 2 bases; bases outside gene matches: 9. This CDR3 has 16 residues. Germline CDR1 SGHNT, CDR2 YYREEE (reference sequence). In DNA, the CDR3 is TGTGCCAGCAGCCCGGGGACTAGTTGGGCCACAGATACGCAGTATTTT. It codes for CASSPGTSWATDTQYF.

This clone was found a few times. The chain recombines TRBV14 with TRBJ1-1; 7 bases align to TRBD1. The V gene's germline CDR1 is SGHDN and CDR2 FVKESK. CDR3 size: 14 residues. Trimming cost V 3 bases and J 4 bases; bases outside gene matches: 5. The CDR3 reads CASSQEGASTEAFF. The CDR3 region has the DNA TGTGCCAGCAGCCAGGAGGGGGCTAGCACTGAAGCTTTCTTT.

The chain employs TRBV6-5 and TRBJ2-7, with D hard to call. Trimming took 8 bases from V and 1 from J, leaving 3 bases between them. Germline loops: CDR1 MNHEY, CDR2 SVGAGI. The CDR3 covers 10 residues. Written as DNA, the CDR3 is TGTGCCAGCCCATCCTACGAGCAGTACTTC. The encoded protein is CASPSYEQYF.

The genes are TRBV28 and TRBJ2-7; tentative D call: TRBD1 (5 bases). Germline V lookup: CDR1 MDHEN, CDR2 SYDVKM. V was pared by 5 bases and J by 4 bases, with 15 bases between. This CDR3 comprises 14 residues. In DNA form, the CDR3 reads TGTGCCAGCAGTACTTACGGACACTCATACGAGCAGTACTTC. Translating it yields CASSTYGHSYEQYF.

The chain couples TRBV5-4 to TRBJ1-1; TRBD1 agrees at 7 bases. The CDR3 has 13 amino acids. Looked up from germline, CDR1 is SGHNT and CDR2 is YYREEE (reference sequence). The junction had 0 bases not matched to a gene; V was cut back by 0 bases and J by 4 bases. The CDR3 nucleotides are TGTGCCAGCAGCTTGGACAGGGGCACTGAAGCTTTCTTT. Its protein is CASSLDRGTEAFF.

The rearrangement joins TRBV11-2 to TRBJ2-5, with TRBD1 matching over 7 bases. CDR1 is SGHAT and CDR2 is FQNNGV in the germline V gene. The J segment lost 3 bases and the V segment lost 5 bases, leaving 6 bases of the junction unmatched. The CDR3 loop spans 14 amino acids. The CDR3, as DNA: TGTGCCAGCAGCACGGGGACAGCAGAAGAGACCCAGTACTTC. Translated: CASSTGTAEETQYF.

J is TRBJ2-3 and V is TRBV7-6; 11 bases align to TRBD2. The CDR3 is made up of 18 amino acids. Trimming took 6 bases from V and 4 from J; bases not matched to a gene: 15. Germline loops: CDR1 SGHVS, CDR2 FNYEAQ. CDR3 amino acids: CASRGGLADSKDADTQYF. The CDR3 nucleotides read TGTGCCAGCAGAGGGGGACTAGCGGACTCGAAGGACGCAGATACGCAGTATTTT. Filled out from reference TRBV7-6 and TRBJ2-3, the complete variable domain reads GAGVSQSPRYKVTKRGQDVALRCDPISGHVSLYWYRQALGQGPEFLTYFNYEAQQDKSGLPNDRFSAERPEGSISTLTIQRTEQRDSAMYRCASRGGLADSKDADTQYFGPGTRLTVL.